These 16 T cell receptor beta chains were all obtained from the same sample, sequenced in a study of blood T cell repertoires in COVID-19. Generated by immunoSEQ multiplex PCR, the TCRdb table keeps only in-frame clones and is missing some. The sample contains some 240,000 clones, around nine tenths of which appear only once. Sequencing used peripheral blood. The receptors were gathered from a man in his sixties who had recovered from COVID-19.

The rearrangement links TRBV14 to TRBJ1-5; the D gene is possibly TRBD1 (5 bases). CDR3 length: 15 amino acids. The V end lost 0 bases, the J end lost 6 bases, and 12 bases lay between the germline ends. Germline-derived CDR1 and CDR2 are SGHDN and FVKESK. The CDR3 spells CASSQEKGLSQPQHF. CDR3 sequence (DNA): TGTGCCAGCAGCCAAGAGAAGGGGTTAAGTCAGCCCCAGCATTTT.

This sequence joins TRBV28 and TRBJ1-2, with a weak D call TRBD1 (6 bases). The CDR3 runs to 16 residues. Trimming cost V 6 bases and J 4 bases, with 21 bases left between them. Per germline, CDR1 MDHEN and CDR2 SYDVKM. The CDR3, as DNA: TGTGCCAGCAGAATGGGGGGGGCAGGGGCACTCTATGGCTACACCTTC. It encodes CASRMGGAGALYGYTF.

The chain uses TRBV28 and TRBJ2-2, with no clear D. Germline CDR1 MDHEN, CDR2 SYDVKM. This CDR3 spans 11 amino acids. The V end lost 11 bases, the J end lost 8 bases, and 12 bases lay between the germline ends. The CDR3 here is CAAMSFGELFF. CDR3 nucleotides: TGTGCCGCTATGTCGTTTGGGGAGCTGTTTTTT.

This clone occurred once. The V call is TRBV3-1 (or the pseudogene TRBV3-2), the J call TRBJ1-6; D perhaps matches TRBD1 (5 bases). CDR1 LGHDT and CDR2 YNNKEL come from the germline V gene (reference sequence). This CDR3 is 14 amino acids long. V lost 0 bases and J 10 bases, leaving 10 bases between the germline ends. Here the CDR3 reads CASSQDGKGSPLHF. In nucleotides, the CDR3 is TGTGCCAGCAGCCAAGATGGGAAGGGGTCACCCCTCCACTTT.

The chain couples TRBV11-2 to TRBJ1-4, with a weak D call TRBD1 (5 bases). In germline, CDR1 is SGHAT, CDR2 FQNNGV. CDR3 size: 15 residues. Between the trimmed V and J ends, which lost 4 bases and 8 bases, there was a span of 17 bases. The CDR3 nucleotides read TGTGCCAGCAGCTCAATGGAGGGGTTCAGGGAAAAACTGTTTTTT. It translates to CASSSMEGFREKLFF.

This clone was seen at least ten times. The chain carries TRBV6-2 or TRBV6-3 and TRBJ2-2, with D maybe TRBD2 (6 bases). Trimming pared 2 bases from V and 5 bases from J, leaving 12 bases between. Germline loops: CDR1 MNHEY, CDR2 SVGEGT. The CDR3 runs 15 residues. Here the CDR3 DNA reads TGTGCCAGCAGTTACCGCCTAGCGCCTACCGGGGAGCTGTTTTTT. This sequence encodes CASSYRLAPTGELFF.

This rearrangement joins TRBV28 to TRBJ1-1; D is ambiguous. The V end lost 6 bases, the J end lost 0 bases, and 11 bases lay between the germline ends. Germline V gene data show CDR1 as MDHEN and CDR2 as SYDVKM. This CDR3 has 14 amino acids. The CDR3 sequence is CASSLEQLNTEAFF. The CDR3 DNA sequence: TGTGCCAGCAGCCTGGAGCAGCTGAACACTGAAGCTTTCTTT. Combining the CDR3 with reference TRBV28 and TRBJ1-1 gives the whole variable domain DVKVTQSSRYLVKRTGEKVFLECVQDMDHENMFWYRQDPGLGLRLIYFSYDVKMKEKGDIPEGYSVSREKKERFSLILESASTNQTSMYLCASSLEQLNTEAFFGQGTRLTVV.

This chain joins TRBV6-5 and TRBJ1-5; D is possibly TRBD1 (5 bases). Between the trimmed V and J ends, which lost 7 bases and 3 bases, there was a span of 10 bases. The CDR3 covers 13 residues. Per germline, CDR1 MNHEY and CDR2 SVGAGI. CDR3: CASNRQPNQPQHF. The CDR3 coding sequence is TGTGCCAGCAACCGACAGCCCAATCAGCCCCAGCATTTT.

This clone was recorded only once. The chain couples TRBV4-2 to TRBJ2-3; the match to TRBD2 covers 13 bases. CDR3 size: 18 residues. Germline values: CDR1 LGHNA, CDR2 YNFKEQ. J gave up 0 bases and V 3 bases, and 6 bases lay outside the gene matches. CDR3 protein: CASSQQPTSGGSTDTQYF. The DNA for the CDR3 is TGTGCCAGCAGCCAGCAACCGACTAGCGGGGGGAGCACAGATACGCAGTATTTT.

The rearrangement joins TRBV3-1 (or the pseudogene TRBV3-2) to TRBJ2-2; TRBD1 matches at 9 bases. V gave up 1 base and J gave up 0 bases; unmatched junction bases: 3. This CDR3 contains 17 residues. CDR1 and CDR2 from the germline V gene are LGHDT and YNNKEL (reference sequence). DNA for the CDR3: TGTGCCAGCAGCCAAGGAGGGACAGGGCCGAACACCGGGGAGCTGTTTTTT. Translated: CASSQGGTGPNTGELFF.

This chain joins TRBV6-5 and TRBJ1-1; 8 bases align to TRBD1. V shed 10 bases and J 7 bases; nucleotides not matched to a gene: 14. The CDR3 totals 14 residues. Germline loops: CDR1 MNHEY, CDR2 SVGAGI. The CDR3 sequence is CATRDRQGVFEAFF. The CDR3 DNA reads TGTGCCACCAGGGACAGGCAAGGGGTATTTGAAGCTTTCTTT.

The CDR3 sequence is CASSQDPGTGQTQYF. CDR3 sequence (DNA): TGCGCCAGCAGCCAAGACCCCGGGACAGGGCAGACCCAGTACTTC. The chain has TRBV4-1 and TRBJ2-5; 9 bases are shared with TRBD1. This CDR3 region has 15 residues. With 0 bases clipped from V and 6 bases from J, the junction kept 5 bases outside the gene matches. Germline lookup yields CDR1 MGHRA and CDR2 YSYEKL.

This clone has a single count. The genes are TRBV6-5 and TRBJ1-2; TRBD1 might be the D (5 bases). CDR1 MNHEY and CDR2 SVGAGI come from the germline V gene. The CDR3 is 16 residues long. Trimming cost V 2 bases and J 6 bases, with 19 bases left between them. The CDR3 DNA reads as TGTGCCAGCAGTTACCCTGGGCAGGGCAAAAGGGATGGCTACACCTTC. Its protein is CASSYPGQGKRDGYTF.

The chain's CDR3 is CASSVEGEGNTIYF. CDR3 DNA: TGTGCCAGCAGCGTAGAGGGGGAAGGAAACACCATATATTTT. The chain is built from TRBV9 and TRBJ1-3; weak D call: TRBD1 (6 bases). Between the trimmed V and J ends, which lost 0 bases and 4 bases, there was a span of 8 bases. The germline CDR1 and CDR2 sequences are SGDLS and YYNGEE. The CDR3 contains 14 residues.

The genes are TRBV12-2 and TRBJ2-1; TRBD2 is the table's D call, not checked against the DNA. TRBV12-2 is designated a pseudogene. The CDR3 is 11 amino acids. The CDR3 sequence: CASRPTSEQFF. CDR3 nucleotide sequence: TGTGCAAGTCGCCCTACGAGTGAGCAGTTCTTC.

The rearrangement joins TRBV4-2 to TRBJ2-7; 12 nucleotides match TRBD2. The CDR3 has 21 amino acids. The germline V gene encodes CDR1 LGHNA and CDR2 YNFKEQ. The V segment lost 0 bases and the J segment 1 base; nucleotides outside the gene matches: 16. In nucleotides, the CDR3 is TGTGCCAGCAGCCAAGATCTAGTGCCTAGCGGGAGGGCTGGGAGGTCCTACGAGCAGTACTTC. Residues: CASSQDLVPSGRAGRSYEQYF.